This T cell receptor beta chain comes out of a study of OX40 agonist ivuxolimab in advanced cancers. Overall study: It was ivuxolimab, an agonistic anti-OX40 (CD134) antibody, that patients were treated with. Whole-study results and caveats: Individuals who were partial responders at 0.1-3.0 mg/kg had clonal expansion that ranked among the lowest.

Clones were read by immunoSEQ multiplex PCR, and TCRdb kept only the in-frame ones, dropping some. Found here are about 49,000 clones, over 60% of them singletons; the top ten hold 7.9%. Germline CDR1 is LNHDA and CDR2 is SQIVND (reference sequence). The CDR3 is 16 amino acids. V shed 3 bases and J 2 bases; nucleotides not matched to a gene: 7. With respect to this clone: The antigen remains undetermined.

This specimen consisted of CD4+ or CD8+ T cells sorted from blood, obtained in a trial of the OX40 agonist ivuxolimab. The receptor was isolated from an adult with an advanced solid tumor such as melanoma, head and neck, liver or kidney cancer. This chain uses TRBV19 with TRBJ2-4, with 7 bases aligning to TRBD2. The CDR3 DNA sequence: TGTGCCAGTAGTATCCCCCTGGGGGGGTCCAAAAACATTCAGTACTTC. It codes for CASSIPLGGSKNIQYF.